This T cell receptor (beta chain) was profiled in a study of control samples from healthy donors and cancer patients. With 3 bases clipped from V and 0 bases from J, the junction kept 7 bases outside the gene matches. The germline V gene encodes CDR1 ENHRY and CDR2 SYGVKD. The CDR3 consists of 18 residues. The repertoire was sequenced with immunoSEQ multiplex PCR; TCRdb's copy has only in-frame clones and lacks some. The sample includes approximately 150,000 clones, more than 85% of them seen just once. The sequenced material came from blood. The chain carries TRBV10-3 and TRBJ2-1, with 11 bases fitting TRBD2. This TCR derives from a man aged 25-40 years in good health. The CDR3 DNA reads TGTGCCATCAGTGAACGACCTAGCGGGGGGACCTCCTACAATGAGCAGTTCTTC. Translating gives CAISERPSGGTSYNEQFF.